This TCR beta chain was recorded in a study of tumor and adjacent non-tumor tissue in lung cancer. Study-wide background: The patients, roughly eleven men and four to six women, were about 31 to 76 with stage I to III disease. Each sample yielded roughly 4 million productive TCRbeta reads on average.

Study results and caveats: Tumor tissue had significantly higher TCR diversity than normal lung.

RNA was extracted from bulk tissue without any cell sorting. Three rounds of nested PCR, following a modified ARM-PCR protocol, produced the TCRbeta library. Via MiXCR, TCRdb re-called the multiplex PCR reads, giving one row per CDR3 protein. The sample lists approximately 79,000 distinct CDR3 sequences, 61% seen once, with roughly 15% in the top ten. CDR3 length equals 14 residues. Trimming removed 7 bases at V and 7 bases at J, with 14 bases between. Notes on this clonotype: Its antigen is undetermined. This could be a read error, since a much larger clone is one nucleotide away.

This TCR came from a man aged 70 or older with non-small cell lung cancer. The V gene is TRBV12-3 or TRBV12-4, the J gene TRBJ1-6; D might be TRBD1 (5 bases). Sample: lung tumor tissue. The CDR3 nucleotides are TGTGCCAGCAACCAGGGTACCAAAAATTCACCCCTCCACTTT. Translating it yields CASNQGTKNSPLHF.